These T cell receptor beta chains were read from a single sample in a study of blood T cell repertoires in COVID-19. Method: immunoSEQ multiplex PCR; TCRdb's copy keeps in-frame clones and lacks some. The data contain some 200,000 clones, 94% of them singletons. The sample comprised peripheral blood. All receptors derive from a young man with COVID-19, enrolled during active disease. Each CDR3 is given with its conserved first and last residue. D genes are given only for firm matches.

cdr3_aa cdr3_nt j_call cdr3_length d_call v_call
CASSIDSSGGAAYNEQFF TGTGCCAGTAGTATAGATTCGAGCGGGGGGGCCGCGTACAATGAGCAGTTCTTC TRBJ2-1 18 TRBD2 TRBV19
CASSASGGINSPLHF TGTGCCAGCAGTGCCTCAGGGGGAATTAATTCACCCCTCCACTTT TRBJ1-6 15 TRBD1 TRBV25-1
CASRGQAYEKLFF TGTGCCAGCAGAGGACAGGCCTATGAAAAACTGTTTTTT TRBJ1-4 13 TRBD1 TRBV2
CASRGAVASSYEQYF TGTGCCAGCAGGGGGGCCGTAGCTTCATCCTACGAGCAGTACTTC TRBJ2-7 15 . TRBV6-5
CASSQSTTGWTEAFF TGCGCCAGCAGCCAATCCACGACAGGTTGGACTGAAGCTTTCTTT TRBJ1-1 15 . TRBV4-1
CSVVDNYGYTF TGCAGCGTTGTGGACAATTATGGCTACACCTTC TRBJ1-2 11 . TRBV29-1
CASSYSRTGGSYGYTF TGTGCCAGCAGTTACTCCCGGACAGGGGGTTCCTATGGCTACACCTTC TRBJ1-2 16 TRBD1 TRBV6-5
CASSAGPILEQYF TGTGCCAGCTCGGCGGGCCCTATCCTCGAGCAGTACTTC TRBJ2-7 13 . TRBV18
CASSQDLPAGGFFGEQFF TGTGCCAGCAGCCAAGATCTACCAGCGGGGGGCTTCTTTGGGGAGCAGTTCTTC TRBJ2-1 18 TRBD2 TRBV3-1/TRBV3-2
CASGVIDRGEAFF TGTGCCAGCGGGGTGATCGACAGGGGTGAAGCTTTCTTT TRBJ1-1 13 TRBD1 TRBV25-1
CAWSETGRRNTIYF TGTGCCTGGAGTGAGACAGGGAGAAGAAACACCATATATTTT TRBJ1-3 14 TRBD1 TRBV30
CASSLGSVDTQYF TGTGCCAGCAGCTTAGGTAGCGTAGATACGCAGTATTTT TRBJ2-3 13 . TRBV7-9